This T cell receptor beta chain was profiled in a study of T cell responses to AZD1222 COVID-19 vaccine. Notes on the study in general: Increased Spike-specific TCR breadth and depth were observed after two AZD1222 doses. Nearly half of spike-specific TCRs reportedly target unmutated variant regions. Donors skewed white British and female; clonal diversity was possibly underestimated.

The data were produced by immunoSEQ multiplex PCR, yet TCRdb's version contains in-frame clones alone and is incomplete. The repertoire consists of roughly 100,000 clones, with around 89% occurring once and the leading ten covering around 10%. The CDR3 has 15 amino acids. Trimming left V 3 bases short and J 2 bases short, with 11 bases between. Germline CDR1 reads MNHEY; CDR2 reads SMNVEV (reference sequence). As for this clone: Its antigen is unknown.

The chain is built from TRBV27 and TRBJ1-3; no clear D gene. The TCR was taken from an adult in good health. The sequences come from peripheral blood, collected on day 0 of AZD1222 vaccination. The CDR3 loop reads CASSLSSGTGNTIYF. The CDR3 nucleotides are TGTGCCAGCAGTTTGTCGTCGGGGACTGGAAACACCATATATTTT.